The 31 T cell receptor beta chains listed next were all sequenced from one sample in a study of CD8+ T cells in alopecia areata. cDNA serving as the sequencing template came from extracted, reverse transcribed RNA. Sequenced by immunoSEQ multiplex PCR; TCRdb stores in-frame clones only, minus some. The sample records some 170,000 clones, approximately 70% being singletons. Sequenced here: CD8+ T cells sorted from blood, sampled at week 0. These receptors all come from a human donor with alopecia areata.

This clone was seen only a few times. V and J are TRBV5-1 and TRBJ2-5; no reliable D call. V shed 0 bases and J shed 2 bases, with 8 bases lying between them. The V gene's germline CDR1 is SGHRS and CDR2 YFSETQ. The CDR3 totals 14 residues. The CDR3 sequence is CASSLGPPQETQYF. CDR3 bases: TGCGCCAGCAGCTTGGGCCCACCTCAAGAGACCCAGTACTTC.

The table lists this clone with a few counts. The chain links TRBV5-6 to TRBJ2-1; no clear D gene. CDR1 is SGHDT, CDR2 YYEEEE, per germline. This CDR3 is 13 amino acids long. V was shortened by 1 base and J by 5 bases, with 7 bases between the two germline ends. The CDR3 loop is CASSLTYNNEQFF. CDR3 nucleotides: TGTGCCAGCAGCTTGACCTATAACAATGAGCAGTTCTTC.

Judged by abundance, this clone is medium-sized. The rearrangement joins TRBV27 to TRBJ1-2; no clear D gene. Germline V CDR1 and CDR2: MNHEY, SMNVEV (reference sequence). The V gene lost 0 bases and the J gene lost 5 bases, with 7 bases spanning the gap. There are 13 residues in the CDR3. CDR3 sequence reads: CASSLSTGYGYTF. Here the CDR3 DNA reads TGTGCCAGCAGTTTATCGACGGGATATGGCTACACCTTC.

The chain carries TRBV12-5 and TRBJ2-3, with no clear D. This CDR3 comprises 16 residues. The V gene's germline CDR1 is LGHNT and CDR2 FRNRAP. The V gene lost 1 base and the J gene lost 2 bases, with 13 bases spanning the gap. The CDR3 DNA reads TGTGCTAGTGGTTTGGATTCAGGATACCCCACAGATACGCAGTATTTT. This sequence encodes CASGLDSGYPTDTQYF. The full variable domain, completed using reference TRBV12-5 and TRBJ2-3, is DARVTQTPRHKVTEMGQEVTMRCQPILGHNTVFWYRQTMMQGLELLAYFRNRAPLDDSGMPKDRFSAEMPDATLATLKIQPSEPRDSAVYFCASGLDSGYPTDTQYFGPGTRLTVL.

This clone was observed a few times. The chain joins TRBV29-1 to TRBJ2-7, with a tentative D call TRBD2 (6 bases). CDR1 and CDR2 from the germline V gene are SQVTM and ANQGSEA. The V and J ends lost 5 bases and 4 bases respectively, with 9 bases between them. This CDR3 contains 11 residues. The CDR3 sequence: CSVTGRYEQYF. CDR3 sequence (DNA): TGCAGCGTTACGGGGAGGTACGAGCAGTACTTC.

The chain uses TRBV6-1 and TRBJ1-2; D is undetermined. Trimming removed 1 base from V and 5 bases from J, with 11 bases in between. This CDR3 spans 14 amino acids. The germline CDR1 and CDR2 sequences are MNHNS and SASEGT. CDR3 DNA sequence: TGTGCCAGCAGTGAAGGGTTAGGGCCGTATGGCTACACCTTC. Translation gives CASSEGLGPYGYTF.

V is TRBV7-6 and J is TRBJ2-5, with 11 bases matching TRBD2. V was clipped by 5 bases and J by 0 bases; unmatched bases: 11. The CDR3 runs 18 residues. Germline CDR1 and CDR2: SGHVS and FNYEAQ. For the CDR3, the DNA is TGTGCCAGCAGCCCGATACTAGCGGGGGCACCTTACCAAGAGACCCAGTACTTC. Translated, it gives CASSPILAGAPYQETQYF.

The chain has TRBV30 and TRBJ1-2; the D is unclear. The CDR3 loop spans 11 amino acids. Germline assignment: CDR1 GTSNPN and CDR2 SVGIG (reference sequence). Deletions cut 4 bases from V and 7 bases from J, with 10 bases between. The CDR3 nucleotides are TGTGCCTGGAATACCGGCACTGGCTACACCTTC. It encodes CAWNTGTGYTF.

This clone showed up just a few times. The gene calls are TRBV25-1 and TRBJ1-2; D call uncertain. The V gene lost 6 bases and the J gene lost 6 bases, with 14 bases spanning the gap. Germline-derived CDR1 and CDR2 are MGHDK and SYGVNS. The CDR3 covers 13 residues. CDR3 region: CASRTDGLDGYTF. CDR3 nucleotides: TGTGCCAGCAGGACGGACGGCCTGGATGGCTACACCTTC.

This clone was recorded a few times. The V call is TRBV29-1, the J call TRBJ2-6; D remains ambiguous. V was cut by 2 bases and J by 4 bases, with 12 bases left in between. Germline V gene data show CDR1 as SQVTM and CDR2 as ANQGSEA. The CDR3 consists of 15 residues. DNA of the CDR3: TGCAGCGTTGAAACGTCAGGATCCGGGGCCAACGTCCTGACTTTC. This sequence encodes CSVETSGSGANVLTF.

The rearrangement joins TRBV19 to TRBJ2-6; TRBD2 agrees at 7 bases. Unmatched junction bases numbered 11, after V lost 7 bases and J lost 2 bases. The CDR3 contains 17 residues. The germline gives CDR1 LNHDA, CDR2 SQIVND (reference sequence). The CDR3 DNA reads TGTGCCAGTACCGACTATCCTGGGACTACTGGGGCCAACGTCCTGACTTTC. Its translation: CASTDYPGTTGANVLTF.

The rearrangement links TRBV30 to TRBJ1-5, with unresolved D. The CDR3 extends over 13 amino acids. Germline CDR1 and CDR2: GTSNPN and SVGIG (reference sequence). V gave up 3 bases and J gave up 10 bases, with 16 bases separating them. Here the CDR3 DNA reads TGTGCCTGGAGCAAATTTATCTCTGACCCCCAGCATTTT. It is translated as CAWSKFISDPQHF.

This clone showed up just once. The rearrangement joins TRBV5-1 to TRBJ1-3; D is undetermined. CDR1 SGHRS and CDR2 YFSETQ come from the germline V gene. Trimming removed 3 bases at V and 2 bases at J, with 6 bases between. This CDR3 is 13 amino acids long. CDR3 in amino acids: CASSSVAGNTIYF. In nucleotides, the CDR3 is TGCGCCAGCAGCTCCGTGGCTGGAAACACCATATATTTT.

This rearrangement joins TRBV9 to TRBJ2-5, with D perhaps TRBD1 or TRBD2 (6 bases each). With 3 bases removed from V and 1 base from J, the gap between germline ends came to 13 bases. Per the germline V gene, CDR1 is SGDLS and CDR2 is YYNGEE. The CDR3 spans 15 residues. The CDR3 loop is CASSEGGNAQETQYF. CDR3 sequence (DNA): TGTGCCAGCAGCGAGGGGGGTAACGCCCAAGAGACCCAGTACTTC.

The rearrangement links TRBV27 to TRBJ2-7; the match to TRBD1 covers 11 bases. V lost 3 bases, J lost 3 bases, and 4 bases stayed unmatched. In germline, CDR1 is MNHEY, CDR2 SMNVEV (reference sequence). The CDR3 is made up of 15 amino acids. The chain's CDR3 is CASSFGTGGFYEQYF. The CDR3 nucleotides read TGTGCCAGCAGTTTTGGGACAGGGGGATTCTACGAGCAGTACTTC.

The CDR3 region is CASSYTPDRSNSPLHF. CDR3 nucleotide sequence: TGTGCCAGCAGTTACACACCGGACAGGTCTAATTCACCCCTCCACTTT. The rearrangement joins TRBV6-5 to TRBJ1-6; 7 positions match TRBD1. Germline trimming cut 2 bases from V and 6 bases from J; bases unmatched to any gene: 7. The CDR3 covers 16 residues. Germline V lookup: CDR1 MNHEY, CDR2 SVGAGI.

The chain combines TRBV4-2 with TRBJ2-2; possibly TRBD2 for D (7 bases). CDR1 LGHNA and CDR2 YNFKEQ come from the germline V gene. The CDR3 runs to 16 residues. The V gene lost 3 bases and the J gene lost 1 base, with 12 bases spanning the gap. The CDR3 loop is CASSHPGEGNTGELFF. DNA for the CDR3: TGTGCCAGCAGCCATCCAGGGGAGGGGAACACCGGGGAGCTGTTTTTT.

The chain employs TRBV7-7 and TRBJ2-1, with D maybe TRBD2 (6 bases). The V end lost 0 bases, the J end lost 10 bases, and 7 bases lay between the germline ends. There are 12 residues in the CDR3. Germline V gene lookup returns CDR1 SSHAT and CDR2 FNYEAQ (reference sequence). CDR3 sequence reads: CASSLAGGEQFF. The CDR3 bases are TGTGCCAGCAGCTTAGCGGGAGGCGAGCAGTTCTTC.

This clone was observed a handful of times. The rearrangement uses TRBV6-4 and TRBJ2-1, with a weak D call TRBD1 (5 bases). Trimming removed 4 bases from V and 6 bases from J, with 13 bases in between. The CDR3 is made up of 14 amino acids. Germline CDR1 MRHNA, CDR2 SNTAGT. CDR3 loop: CASSAFPDSNEQFF. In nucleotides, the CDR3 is TGTGCCAGCAGTGCTTTCCCTGACAGCAATGAGCAGTTCTTC.

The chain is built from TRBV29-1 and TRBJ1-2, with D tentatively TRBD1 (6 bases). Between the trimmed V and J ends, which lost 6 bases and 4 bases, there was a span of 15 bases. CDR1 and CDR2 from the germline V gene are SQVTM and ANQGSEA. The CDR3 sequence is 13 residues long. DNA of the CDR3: TGCAGCGTCTTCGCAGGGGTGGCCTATGGCTACACCTTC. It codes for CSVFAGVAYGYTF.

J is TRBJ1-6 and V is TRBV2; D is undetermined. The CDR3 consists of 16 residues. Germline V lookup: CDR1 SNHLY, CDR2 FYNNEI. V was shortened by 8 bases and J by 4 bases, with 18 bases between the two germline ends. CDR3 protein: CASSQTRSAYNSPLHF. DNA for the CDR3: TGTGCCAGCTCCCAAACCAGGTCGGCATATAATTCACCCCTCCACTTT.

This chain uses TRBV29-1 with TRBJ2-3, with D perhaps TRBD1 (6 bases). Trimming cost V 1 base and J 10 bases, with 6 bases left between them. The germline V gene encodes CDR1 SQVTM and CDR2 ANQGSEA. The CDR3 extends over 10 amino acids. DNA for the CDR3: TGCAGCGTTGAAGGGACAGCGCAGTATTTT. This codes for CSVEGTAQYF.

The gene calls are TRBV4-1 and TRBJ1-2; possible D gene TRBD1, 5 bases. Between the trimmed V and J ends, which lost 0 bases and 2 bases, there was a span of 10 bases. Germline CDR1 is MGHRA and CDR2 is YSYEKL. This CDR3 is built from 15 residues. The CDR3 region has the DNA TGCGCCAGCAGCCAAGATGGGACTGGGAACTATGGCTACACCTTC. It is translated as CASSQDGTGNYGYTF.

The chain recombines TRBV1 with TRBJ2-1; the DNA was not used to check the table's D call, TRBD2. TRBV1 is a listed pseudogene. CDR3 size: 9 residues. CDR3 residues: CTSSQDLVF. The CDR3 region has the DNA TGCACCAGCAGCCAAGATCTCGTCTTC.

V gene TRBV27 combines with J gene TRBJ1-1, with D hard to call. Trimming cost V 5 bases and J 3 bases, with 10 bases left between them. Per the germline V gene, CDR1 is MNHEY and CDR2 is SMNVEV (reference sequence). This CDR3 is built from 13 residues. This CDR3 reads CASSLRFYTEAFF. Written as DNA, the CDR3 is TGTGCCAGCAGTCTGAGGTTCTACACTGAAGCTTTCTTT.

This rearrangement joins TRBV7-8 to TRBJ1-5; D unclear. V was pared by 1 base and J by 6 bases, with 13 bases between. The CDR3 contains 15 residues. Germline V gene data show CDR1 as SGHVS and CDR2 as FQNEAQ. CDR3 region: CASSLDGTASQPQHF. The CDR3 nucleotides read TGTGCCAGCAGCTTAGACGGCACGGCGAGTCAGCCCCAGCATTTT.

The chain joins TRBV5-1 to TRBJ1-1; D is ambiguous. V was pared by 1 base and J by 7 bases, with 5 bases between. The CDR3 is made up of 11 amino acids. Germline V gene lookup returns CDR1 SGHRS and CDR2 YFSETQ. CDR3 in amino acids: CASSLLGEAFF. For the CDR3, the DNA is TGCGCCAGCAGCTTGTTGGGTGAAGCTTTCTTT.

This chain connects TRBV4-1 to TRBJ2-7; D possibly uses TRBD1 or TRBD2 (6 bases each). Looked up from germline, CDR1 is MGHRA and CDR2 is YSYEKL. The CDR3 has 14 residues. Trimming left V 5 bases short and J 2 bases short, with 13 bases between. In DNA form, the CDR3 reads TGCGCCAGCAGCTCGCGGGACAAACCCTACGAGCAGTACTTC. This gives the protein CASSSRDKPYEQYF.

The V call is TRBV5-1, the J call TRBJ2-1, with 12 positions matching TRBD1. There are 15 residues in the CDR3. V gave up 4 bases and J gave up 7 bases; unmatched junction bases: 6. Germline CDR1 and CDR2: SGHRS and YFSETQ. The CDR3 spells CASSEPGQGANEQFF. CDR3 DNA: TGCGCCAGCAGCGAACCGGGACAGGGGGCTAATGAGCAGTTCTTC.

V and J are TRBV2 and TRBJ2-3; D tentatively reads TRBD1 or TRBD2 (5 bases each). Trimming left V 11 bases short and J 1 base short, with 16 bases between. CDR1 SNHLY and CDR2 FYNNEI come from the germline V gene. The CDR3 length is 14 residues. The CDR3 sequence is CACFIGAGTDTQYF. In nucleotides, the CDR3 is TGTGCCTGTTTTATCGGGGCCGGCACAGATACGCAGTATTTT.

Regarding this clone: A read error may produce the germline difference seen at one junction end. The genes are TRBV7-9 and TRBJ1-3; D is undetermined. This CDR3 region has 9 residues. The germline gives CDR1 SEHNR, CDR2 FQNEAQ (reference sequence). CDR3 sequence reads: CASSPPENF. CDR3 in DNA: TGTGCCAGCAGCCCGCCGGAGAATTTT.